This T cell receptor beta chain was retrieved from a study of CXCR3-negative and CXCR3-positive naive CD8 T cells. Study-wide points: Memory, not naive, CXCR3-negative and CXCR3-positive cells differed in TRBV-TRBJ usage. Diversity was high in both naive subsets and much lower in memory cells. Naive cells positive for CXCR3 carried more hydrophobic TRB CDR3s than CXCR3-negative ones. After cryopreservation, CXCR3 expression dropped partially; most assays used fresh PBMCs.

A note on this clonotype: Antigen unknown.

cDNA libraries for TRB were generated by 5' RACE incorporating UMI labels. TCRdb reworked the 5' RACE reads into one entry per CDR3 protein, no DNA. This sample contains some 110,000 distinct CDR3 sequences. From germline, CDR1 is SQVTM and CDR2 ANQGSEA. The CDR3 runs to 11 residues. The source is a human donor in good health. Some clones in this sample may be carry-over from other donors' samples. The chain links TRBV29-1 to TRBJ1-1; the D call of TRBD1 rests on TCRdb alone, since no DNA is present to check it. Sequenced input: naive CXCR3+ CD8+ T cells from blood. Noted subset: CD45RO-CCR7+CD27+CD95- naive CD8+ T cells expressing CXCR3 (TNR3+). The chain's CDR3 is CSALGQTEAFF.